This TCR beta chain originates from a study of T cell repertoires in cytomegalovirus infection. On the study more broadly: The public TCR beta signatures pointed to both CMV infection and matching HLA type. Broader study findings: Accumulated public TCR beta family frequency recognized individuals carrying CMV together with the relevant HLA.

TCRdb redid the calling of the reads with MiXCR, one entry per CDR3 protein. The table lists under 150,000 distinct CDR3 sequences, about 10% of them singletons. The CDR3 is 16 amino acids. The germline V and J ends were trimmed by 3 bases and 11 bases, with 20 bases remaining between them. This clonotype was counted ten times or more. Its matching antigen is unknown. V is TRBV12-3 or TRBV12-4 and J is TRBJ1-6; possibly TRBD1 for D (6 bases). The sample taken for sequencing was PBMCs. The sequence was obtained from a human donor in good health (CMV status not recorded). Some clones in this sample may be carry-over from other donors' samples. Written as DNA, the CDR3 is TGTGCCAGCAGTTTTGGAGTTGGGGACAACTCTCCACCCCTCCACTTT. This gives the protein CASSFGVGDNSPPLHF.